Described below is a single T cell receptor (beta chain) sequence and its context. CDR1 is SGHVS, CDR2 FQNEAQ, per germline. The CDR3 loop spans 14 amino acids. Losses at the gene ends were 6 bases for V and 11 bases for J; bases not matched to a gene: 10. Repertoires were generated with immunoSEQ multiplex PCR, while TCRdb's copy carries only in-frame clones and drops some. Of some 100,000 clones in the sample, 86% are singletons; the top ten hold roughly 1.4%. The data belong to a study of T cell responses to AZD1222 COVID-19 vaccine. J is TRBJ2-3 and V is TRBV7-8, with 11 nucleotides matching TRBD2. Material: peripheral blood, obtained on day 0 of AZD1222 vaccination. The source of this sequence is an adult in good health. As DNA, the CDR3 is TGTGCCAGCAGGCTAGCGGGAGGCTCGGGGGGGCAGTATTTT. It translates to CASRLAGGSGGQYF.